This is a list of T cell receptor beta chains from one sample in a study of control samples from healthy donors and cancer patients. Libraries were prepared by immunoSEQ multiplex PCR; TCRdb keeps only in-frame clonotypes and omits some of them. The table shows 250,000 to 300,000 clones, with over 75% occurring only once. Sequencing was performed on PBMCs. The receptors were gathered from a woman in her sixties or seventies with lung cancer. Both conserved end residues are part of each CDR3. A D gene is named only where the DNA matches it firmly. The size field is filled for only some rows; it gives once, few, many or a size class.

TRBV18	-	TRBD1	TRBJ1-5	CATGQETNQPQHF	TGTGCCACCGGACAGGAGACCAATCAGCCCCAGCATTTT
TRBV15	-	TRBD1	TRBJ2-3	CATSREGTGGTDTQYF	TGTGCCACCAGCAGAGAGGGGACAGGGGGAACAGATACGCAGTATTTT
TRBV28	-	TRBD2	TRBJ2-5	CASSPGLAGQLVGGETQYF	TGTGCCAGCAGTCCGGGACTAGCGGGTCAGTTGGTTGGCGGCGAGACCCAGTACTTC
TRBV28	-	-	TRBJ1-4	CASTPVGGPANEKLFF	TGTGCCAGCACCCCCGTCGGGGGGCCGGCTAATGAAAAACTGTTTTTT
TRBV3-1/TRBV3-2	few	-	TRBJ1-2	CASSSRGGYGYTF	TGTGCCAGCAGCTCTAGGGGCGGCTATGGCTACACCTTC
TRBV7-9	-	-	TRBJ2-5	CASSVHRETQYF	TGTGCCAGCTCGGTACACCGGGAGACCCAGTACTTC
TRBV18	-	-	TRBJ1-1	CASSPNGPTMNTEAFF	TGTGCCAGCTCACCAAACGGACCGACAATGAACACTGAAGCTTTCTTT
TRBV15	-	TRBD2	TRBJ2-1	CATTKITGGYNEQFF	TGTGCCACCACCAAGATTACGGGGGGGTACAATGAGCAGTTCTTC
TRBV15	-	TRBD1	TRBJ2-7	CATSVNRGPDYEQYF	TGTGCCACCAGCGTAAACAGGGGGCCCGACTACGAGCAGTACTTC
TRBV6-1	-	-	TRBJ1-3	CASSEVGSPSGNTIYF	TGTGCCAGCAGTGAAGTAGGCAGTCCCTCTGGAAACACCATATATTTT
TRBV1	-	-	TRBJ1-6	CTSSQVALRCPLHF	TGCACCAGCAGCCAAGTGGCTCTAAGGTGCCCCCTCCACTTT
TRBV20-1	-	-	TRBJ1-2	CSALLRPGYTF	TGCAGTGCCCTTTTGCGTCCTGGCTACACCTTC
TRBV2	-	TRBD1	TRBJ1-6	CASSGGQGGSPLHF	TGTGCCAGCAGTGGGGGACAGGGTGGATCACCCCTCCACTTT
TRBV13	-	TRBD1	TRBJ1-2	CASSSGQGDGYTF	TGTGCCAGCAGCTCCGGACAGGGTGATGGCTACACCTTC
TRBV28	-	-	TRBJ1-6	CASTFTHSPLHF	TGTGCCAGCACCTTCACCCATTCACCCCTCCACTTT
TRBV29-1	-	-	TRBJ1-2	CSAEFNYGYTF	TGCAGCGCCGAATTTAACTATGGCTACACCTTC
TRBV5-1	-	-	TRBJ1-3	CASSFGPQDSGNTIYF	TGCGCCAGCAGCTTTGGTCCGCAAGACTCTGGAAACACCATATATTTT
TRBV3-1/TRBV3-2	-	TRBD2	TRBJ2-2	CASSQGASGIKELFF	TGTGCCAGCAGCCAGGGGGCTAGCGGGATTAAAGAGCTGTTTTTT
TRBV10-1	-	-	TRBJ2-3	CASSERTTDTQYF	TGCGCCAGCAGTGAGAGGACTACAGATACGCAGTATTTT
TRBV5-1	few	TRBD1	TRBJ2-5	CASSFSGTGQETQYF	TGCGCCAGCAGCTTTTCCGGGACAGGGCAAGAGACCCAGTACTTC
TRBV5-6	-	TRBD1	TRBJ2-5	CASSFFYGTGWQETQYF	TGTGCCAGCAGTTTTTTTTACGGGACAGGGTGGCAAGAGACCCAGTACTTC
TRBV7-9	-	-	TRBJ2-2	CASSPAPRRPGELFF	TGTGCCAGCAGCCCCGCCCCACGAAGGCCCGGGGAGCTGTTTTTT
TRBV10-3	-	-	TRBJ1-3	CAISDRLSGNTIYF	TGTGCCATCAGTGACAGGCTCTCTGGAAACACCATATATTTT
TRBV30	-	-	TRBJ1-6	CAWSVVGPLHF	TGTGCCTGGAGTGTAGTAGGGCCCCTCCACTTT
TRBV18	-	-	TRBJ1-1	CASSPPRGEGGMNTEAFF	TGTGCCAGCTCACCACCGAGGGGAGAGGGGGGGATGAACACTGAAGCTTTCTTT
TRBV7-2	-	-	TRBJ2-3	CASSQAQLTDTQYF	TGTGCCAGCAGTCAGGCCCAACTCACAGATACGCAGTATTTT
TRBV6-5	-	-	TRBJ1-5	CASSYSIPLNQPQHF	TGTGCCAGCAGTTACTCCATTCCCCTAAATCAGCCCCAGCATTTT
TRBV6-5	-	TRBD2	TRBJ2-1	CASSWGLAGAGEQFF	TGTGCCAGCAGTTGGGGACTAGCGGGCGCCGGTGAGCAGTTCTTC
TRBV25-1	-	TRBD1	TRBJ1-1	CASSPSSGTGGSEAFF	TGTGCCAGCAGTCCTTCATCCGGGACAGGAGGGTCCGAAGCTTTCTTT
TRBV27	once	TRBD1	TRBJ2-1	CASSGGQGYNNEQFF	TGTGCCAGCAGTGGGGGACAGGGTTATAACAATGAGCAGTTCTTC
TRBV10-3	once	-	TRBJ1-3	CAISADSSGNTIYF	TGTGCCATCAGTGCAGACAGCTCTGGAAACACCATATATTTT
TRBV27	once	TRBD2	TRBJ2-7	CASSPRGGSGPYEQYF	TGTGCCAGCAGCCCACGGGGGGGCAGCGGGCCCTACGAGCAGTACTTC
TRBV21-1	-	-	TRBJ2-7	CASSNTGVPYEQYF	TGTGCCAGCAGCAATACGGGGGTCCCCTACGAGCAGTACTTC
TRBV10-3	-	-	TRBJ2-7	CAISGQIGAYEQYF	TGTGCCATCAGTGGGCAGATAGGAGCTTACGAGCAGTACTTC
TRBV7-5	few	-	TRBJ1-3	CARSSRGRDGNTIYF	TGTGCCAGAAGCTCGAGGGGCAGGGATGGAAACACCATATATTTT
TRBV14	-	-	TRBJ2-3	CASSQVTGRNGDTQYF	TGTGCCAGCAGCCAAGTAACCGGGAGAAATGGAGATACGCAGTATTTT
TRBV28	-	TRBD1	TRBJ1-2	CASSITGTAIANF	TGTGCCAGCAGTATAACCGGGACAGCCATAGCCAACTTC
TRBV24-1	-	TRBD1	TRBJ1-2	CATSDRRQGYYGYTF	TGTGCCACCAGTGACCGTCGACAGGGGTACTATGGCTACACCTTC
TRBV2	-	TRBD2	TRBJ2-7	CASSFSGSGYEQYF	TGTGCCAGCAGTTTCAGCGGGAGTGGTTACGAGCAGTACTTC
TRBV29-1	-	TRBD1	TRBJ1-2	CSVGGQGEKGYTF	TGCAGCGTTGGGGGGCAGGGGGAGAAGGGCTACACCTTC
TRBV28	-	TRBD2	TRBJ2-2	CASSPGLAGELGELFF	TGTGCCAGCAGCCCAGGACTAGCGGGAGAACTCGGGGAGCTGTTTTTT
TRBV7-3	-	-	TRBJ2-2	CASSYLQSLNTGELFF	TGTGCCAGCAGCTATTTACAGTCTTTAAACACCGGGGAGCTGTTTTTT
TRBV16	-	TRBD2	TRBJ2-2	CASARTSGTGELFF	TGTGCCAGCGCTAGGACTAGCGGGACCGGGGAGCTGTTTTTT
TRBV5-1	few	-	TRBJ2-6	CASSSGRSGANVLTF	TGCGCCAGCAGCTCCGGGCGCTCTGGGGCCAACGTCCTGACTTTC
TRBV7-7	-	-	TRBJ2-5	CASSPEYQETQYF	TGTGCCAGCAGCCCAGAGTACCAAGAGACCCAGTACTTC
TRBV20-1	-	-	TRBJ1-1	CSASKRRNTEAFF	TGCAGTGCTAGTAAGCGGAGAAACACTGAAGCTTTCTTT
TRBV5-6	once	-	TRBJ1-1	CASSLSEGMVAEAFF	TGTGCCAGCAGCTTGTCCGAGGGAATGGTCGCTGAAGCTTTCTTT
TRBV29-1	few	-	TRBJ2-7	CSVLGGARVDEQYF	TGCAGCGTCCTGGGTGGGGCTAGGGTGGACGAGCAGTACTTC